One and the same sample provided the 21 T cell receptor beta chains below, sequenced in a study of T-cell memory formation after mild COVID-19. TCRdb processed the 5' RACE reads anew with MiXCR; each CDR3 protein has one entry. The profile shows roughly 170,000 distinct CDR3 sequences, approximately 17% of them singletons. Sample: PBMCs or a T cell subset sorted from them (not recorded which). These receptors were taken from a man aged 18 to 29 who had mild COVID-19 (a few samples of this study predate the infection). Cell type and time point are not known.

This clonotype was seen only a few times. CDR3 nucleotide sequence: TGTGCCAGCAGCCCCAGGACCCCCCTCGGAGAGACCCAGTACTTC. Protein product: CASSPRTPLGETQYF. The chain uses TRBV7-2 and TRBJ2-5; D gene ambiguous. The CDR3 length is 15 residues. The V end was cut by 5 bases, the J end by 4 bases, with 17 bases between. CDR1 and CDR2 (germline): SGHTA, FQGNSA.

The V gene is TRBV23-1, the J gene TRBJ2-7; 8 bases align to TRBD1. TRBV23-1 is classed as an ORF, of uncertain function. V shed 7 bases, J shed 6 bases, and the junction held 14 bases outside the gene matches. The CDR3 is 15 residues long. In DNA form, the CDR3 reads TGCGCCAGCATACTACGGACAGGGAAAGCGCGCGAGCAGTACGTC. Translated, it gives CASILRTGKAREQYV.

This clonotype has just a few counts. This rearrangement joins TRBV5-1 to TRBJ2-7, with D tentatively TRBD2 (7 bases). The CDR3 runs 15 residues. V was pared by 0 bases and J by 5 bases, with 15 bases between. In germline, CDR1 is SGHRS, CDR2 YFSETQ. CDR3 bases: TGCGCCAGCAGCTTGGAGGGGTCGGGGGGCCACGAGCAGTACGTC. This sequence encodes CASSLEGSGGHEQYV.

V gene TRBV6-6 combines with J gene TRBJ2-5, with D perhaps given as TRBD1 or TRBD2 (5 bases each). The CDR3 length is 12 residues. The V end was cut by 6 bases, the J end by 1 base, with 6 bases between. Germline V gene sequence: CDR1 MNHNY, CDR2 SVGAGI (reference sequence). CDR3 in DNA: TGTGCCAGCAGCGGGGCCCAAGAGACCCAGTACTTC. Amino acids: CASSGAQETQYF.

This clonotype was observed once. This chain connects TRBV9 to TRBJ2-3; TRBD2 matches 14 bases. J gave up 6 bases and V 0 bases, and 3 bases lay outside the gene matches. The CDR3 consists of 16 residues. Per germline, CDR1 SGDLS and CDR2 YYNGEE. CDR3 DNA sequence: TGTGCCAGCAGCGTAGGACTAGCGGGGGGGCACGATACGCAGTATTTT. This gives the protein CASSVGLAGGHDTQYF.

This clonotype came up a few times. V and J are TRBV5-1 and TRBJ2-1; D perhaps matches TRBD2 (6 bases). The CDR3 is 14 amino acids. From germline, CDR1 is SGHRS and CDR2 YFSETQ. Trimming removed 5 bases at V and 7 bases at J, with 16 bases between. CDR3 amino acids: CASSRRGGGNEQFF. DNA of the CDR3: TGCGCCAGCAGTAGAAGGGGAGGAGGGAATGAGCAGTTCTTC.

The chain is built from TRBV10-3 and TRBJ1-3; D is undetermined. This CDR3 spans 13 amino acids. Trimming left V 7 bases short and J 4 bases short, with 11 bases between. Germline V lookup: CDR1 ENHRY, CDR2 SYGVKD. In DNA, the CDR3 is TGTGCCATCACCCAGAGTGGCGGAAACACCATATATTTT. This sequence encodes CAITQSGGNTIYF.

This clonotype occurred a few times. This rearrangement joins TRBV4-2 to TRBJ1-1, with TRBD1 matching 7 bases. The CDR3 extends over 15 amino acids. V was clipped by 4 bases and J by 4 bases; unmatched bases: 9. CDR1 is LGHNA and CDR2 is YNFKEQ in the germline V gene. CDR3 loop: CASSRDDRDFTEAFF. Here the CDR3 DNA reads TGTGCCAGCAGCCGGGACGACAGGGATTTCACTGAAGCTTTCTTT.

The rearrangement links TRBV18 to TRBJ2-3; 8 bases agree with TRBD2. CDR1 KGHSH and CDR2 LQKENI come from the germline V gene. This CDR3 has 15 amino acids. J gave up 6 bases and V 3 bases, and 8 bases lay outside the gene matches. DNA for the CDR3: TGTGCCAGCTCACCTGTGCGGGGGGCTCGGGATACGCAGTATTTT. This gives the protein CASSPVRGARDTQYF.

This clonotype has at least ten counts. The chain has TRBV7-6 and TRBJ2-3; D remains unclear. Germline V gene data show CDR1 as SGHVS and CDR2 as FNYEAQ. The CDR3 is made up of 15 amino acids. V was trimmed by 1 base and J by 0 bases, leaving 8 bases between them. The CDR3 here is CASSLVGFSTDTQYF. CDR3 sequence (DNA): TGTGCCAGCAGCTTAGTCGGATTTAGCACAGATACGCAGTATTTT.

The chain recombines TRBV2 with TRBJ1-2; tentative D call: TRBD1 (5 bases). V was pared by 6 bases and J by 3 bases, with 14 bases between. CDR3 length: 14 amino acids. The germline CDR1 and CDR2 sequences are SNHLY and FYNNEI. In DNA, the CDR3 is TGTGCCAGCAGCCCCCAGGGCGTCGACTATGGCTACACCTTC. Protein sequence: CASSPQGVDYGYTF.

This clonotype was recorded a few times. The chain is built from TRBV7-3 and TRBJ2-2; no reliable D call. Trimming cost V 5 bases and J 0 bases, with 13 bases left between them. Germline CDR1 and CDR2: SGHTA and FQGTGA. CDR3 length: 16 residues. The CDR3: CASSVRGGTNTGELFF. The CDR3 coding sequence is TGTGCCAGCAGCGTCAGAGGCGGCACGAACACCGGGGAGCTGTTTTTT.

The gene calls are TRBV3-1 and TRBJ2-2; D may be TRBD2 (5 bases). Germline V lookup: CDR1 LGHDT, CDR2 YNNKEL (reference sequence). The CDR3 loop spans 15 amino acids. With 7 bases removed from V and 5 bases from J, the gap between germline ends came to 17 bases. CDR3 in DNA: TGTGCCAGCACCCTGCTCTACCGAGGGACCGGGGAGCTGTTTTTT. Translating gives CASTLLYRGTGELFF. Using reference TRBV3-1 and TRBJ2-2 for the parts outside the CDR3, the full variable domain is DTAVSQTPKYLVTQMGNDKSIKCEQNLGHDTMYWYKQDSKKFLKIMFSYNNKELIINETVPNRFSPKSPDKAHLNLHINSLELGDSAVYFCASTLLYRGTGELFFGEGSRLTVL.

This clonotype was recorded only once. The CDR3 region is CASSSWTGSDTQYF. The CDR3 DNA follows: TGTGCCAGCAGCTCATGGACAGGGTCAGATACGCAGTATTTT. V usage is TRBV7-9 and J usage is TRBJ2-3, with TRBD1 identical over 8 bases. The ends lost 4 bases at V and 4 bases at J; junction bases unmatched: 4. Germline loops: CDR1 SEHNR, CDR2 FQNEAQ (reference sequence). This CDR3 has 14 residues.

The J gene is TRBJ2-3, the V gene TRBV20-1; D remains unclear. The CDR3 runs to 12 residues. V lost 5 bases, J lost 7 bases, and 13 bases lay in between. CDR1 and CDR2 from the germline V gene are DFQATT and SNEGSKA (reference sequence). CDR3 sequence reads: CSALNTDYTQYF. CDR3 coding DNA: TGCAGTGCTCTGAATACCGACTATACGCAGTATTTT.

This chain connects TRBV7-2 to TRBJ2-7; 7 bases fit TRBD2. This CDR3 has 15 residues. V shed 4 bases, J shed 2 bases, and the junction held 8 bases outside the gene matches. Germline V gene lookup returns CDR1 SGHTA and CDR2 FQGNSA. CDR3 protein: CASSSPSGAAYEQYF. As DNA, the CDR3 is TGTGCCAGCAGCTCCCCGAGCGGGGCAGCCTACGAGCAGTACTTC.

The CDR3 nucleotides are TGTGCTAGTGGTTTGGTTCGGACAGGAGGGACTGAAGCTTTCTTT. This codes for CASGLVRTGGTEAFF. The V call is TRBV12-5, the J call TRBJ1-1, with 7 bases identical to TRBD1. V dropped 0 bases and J dropped 5; count of bases not matched to a gene: 6. There are 15 residues in the CDR3. In germline, CDR1 is LGHNT, CDR2 FRNRAP.

This clonotype was seen a handful of times. The rearrangement joins TRBV20-1 to TRBJ1-2; no clear D gene. The CDR3 is made up of 10 amino acids. The germline V gene has CDR1 DFQATT and CDR2 SNEGSKA (reference sequence). V lost 2 bases to trimming and J lost 8 bases, with 6 bases between them. The CDR3 DNA reads as TGCAGTGCTAGACCCCCGGGCTACACCTTC. It encodes CSARPPGYTF.

The chain uses TRBV6-2 or TRBV6-3 and TRBJ1-1; a possible D gene is TRBD1 (5 bases). Germline assignment: CDR1 MNHEY and CDR2 SVGEGT. Trimming took off 6 bases at V and 0 bases at J, with 8 bases between the two ends. The CDR3 is made up of 13 amino acids. DNA for the CDR3: TGTGCCAGCAGAGGGGTCATGAACACTGAAGCTTTCTTT. It encodes CASRGVMNTEAFF.

This clonotype was counted a few times. The chain carries TRBV24-1 and TRBJ1-1; 9 nucleotides agree with TRBD1. The CDR3 contains 15 residues. With V trimmed by 2 bases and J by 3 bases, 3 bases remained unmatched. CDR1 is KGHDR, CDR2 SFDVKD, per germline. The CDR3 is CATSDSRTGDTEAFF. CDR3 nucleotide sequence: TGTGCCACCAGTGATTCGAGGACAGGGGACACTGAAGCTTTCTTT.

This clonotype has a count of ten or more. The V and J genes are TRBV2 and TRBJ2-2, with TRBD1 identical over 9 bases. The CDR3 loop spans 16 amino acids. The trim removed 6 bases at V and 4 bases at J, leaving 9 bases unmatched. CDR1 and CDR2 (germline): SNHLY, FYNNEI. DNA of the CDR3: TGTGCCAGCAGGATTCCGGGACAGGGTTCCACCGGGGAGCTGTTTTTT. Protein sequence: CASRIPGQGSTGELFF.